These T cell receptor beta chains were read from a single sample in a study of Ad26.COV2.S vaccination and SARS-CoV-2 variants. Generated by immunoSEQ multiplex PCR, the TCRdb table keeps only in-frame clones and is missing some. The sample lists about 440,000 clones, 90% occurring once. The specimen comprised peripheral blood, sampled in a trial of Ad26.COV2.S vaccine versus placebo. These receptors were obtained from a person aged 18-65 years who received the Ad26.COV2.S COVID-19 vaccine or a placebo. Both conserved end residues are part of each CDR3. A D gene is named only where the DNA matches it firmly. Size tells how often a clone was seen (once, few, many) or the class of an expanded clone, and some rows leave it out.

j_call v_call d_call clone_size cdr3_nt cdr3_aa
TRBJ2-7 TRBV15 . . TGTGCCACCAGCAGAGGTGGGGGGCGAGTCTTTTACGAGCAGTACTTC CATSRGGGRVFYEQYF
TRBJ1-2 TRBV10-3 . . TGTGCCATCAGTGGGGGGCCACAGAGCTATGGCTACACCTTC CAISGGPQSYGYTF
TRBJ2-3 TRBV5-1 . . TGCGCCAGCAGCTTGGCCAGCAAAAGCACAGATACGCAGTATTTT CASSLASKSTDTQYF
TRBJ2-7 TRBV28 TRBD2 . TGTGCCAGCAGTTTATCGGGAGGTAAGGCCTACGGTGTCGAGCAGTACTTC CASSLSGGKAYGVEQYF
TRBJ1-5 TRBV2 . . TGTGCCAGCAGCCGGGACCCTCCGCCGAATAGCAATCAGCCCCAGCATTTT CASSRDPPPNSNQPQHF
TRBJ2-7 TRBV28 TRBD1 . TGTGCCAGCAGCGTAACAGGGGCCGGAATGAACGAGCAGTACTTC CASSVTGAGMNEQYF
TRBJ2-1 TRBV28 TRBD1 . TGTGCCAGCACCCGGGACAGTCCTTACAATGAGCAGTTCTTC CASTRDSPYNEQFF
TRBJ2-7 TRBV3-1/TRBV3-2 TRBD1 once TGTGCCAGCAGCCAAGGCCCTGGACAGGGCTCCGAGCAGTACTTC CASSQGPGQGSEQYF
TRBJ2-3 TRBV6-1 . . TGTGCCAGCAGTGATGAGGTCGGGAAGAAGGGAGATACGCAGTATTTT CASSDEVGKKGDTQYF
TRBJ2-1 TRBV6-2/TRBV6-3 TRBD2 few TGTGCCAGCAGTTTCTCCCCCCCTAGCGGGATATACAATGAGCAGTTCTTC CASSFSPPSGIYNEQFF
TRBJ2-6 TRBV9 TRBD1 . TGTGCCAGCAGCGCAACGGGACAGACTTTTTCTGGGGCCAACGTCCTGACTTTC CASSATGQTFSGANVLTF
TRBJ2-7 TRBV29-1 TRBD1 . TGCAGCGTCGACAGGGGCTACGAGCAGTACTTC CSVDRGYEQYF
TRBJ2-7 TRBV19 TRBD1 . TGTGCCAGTAGTATAGGGGACAGGGGGACCTACGAGCAGTACTTC CASSIGDRGTYEQYF
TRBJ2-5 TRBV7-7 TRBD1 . TGTGCCAGCAGGCCTACAGGGGGAGAGACCCAGTACTTC CASRPTGGETQYF
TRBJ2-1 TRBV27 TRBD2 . TGTGCCAGCAGCTCACCACCCCTTGAGACTAGCGGGGCCTACAATGAGCAGTTCTTC CASSSPPLETSGAYNEQFF
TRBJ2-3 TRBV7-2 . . TGTGCCATCGTCATCAGCGGCGAATCCACAGATACGCAGTATTTT CAIVISGESTDTQYF
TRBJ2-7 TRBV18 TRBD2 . TGTGCCAGCTCACAAGAGAGCGGGAGGGCCTACGAGCAGTACTTC CASSQESGRAYEQYF
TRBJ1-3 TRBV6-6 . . TGTGCCAGCAGTTACTCGACAGGTGGAAACACCATATATTTT CASSYSTGGNTIYF
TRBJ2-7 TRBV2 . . TGTGCCAGCACCCGGAAGGGGGAGCGCCTCTGGGAGCAGTACTTC CASTRKGERLWEQYF
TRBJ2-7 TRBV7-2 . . TGTGCCAGCAGCTTCTTATCCTACGAGCAGTACTTC CASSFLSYEQYF
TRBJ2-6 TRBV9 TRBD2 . TGTGCCAGCAGCGTAGAACTAGCGGGAGGGCCCTCTGGGGCCAACGTCCTGACTTTC CASSVELAGGPSGANVLTF
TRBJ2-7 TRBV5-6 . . TGTGCCAGCAGCGACAGCTCCTACGAGCAGTACTTC CASSDSSYEQYF
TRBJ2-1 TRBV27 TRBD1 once TGTGCCAGCACCTCCGGACAGGGGATGAATGAGCAGTTCTTC CASTSGQGMNEQFF
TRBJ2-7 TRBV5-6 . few TGTGCCAGCAGCTCACAGCGGGCACCCTCCTACGAGCAGTACTTC CASSSQRAPSYEQYF
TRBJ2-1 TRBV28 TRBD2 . TGTGCCAGCAGTTCGGGAGGGCGGGGCAATGAGCAGTTCTTC CASSSGGRGNEQFF
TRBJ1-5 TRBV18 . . TGTGCCAGCTCACCACAAGGGGAAGGCAATCAGCCCCAGCATTTT CASSPQGEGNQPQHF
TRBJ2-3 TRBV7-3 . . TGTGCCAGCAGCTTAGGACAGCCCACAGATACGCAGTATTTT CASSLGQPTDTQYF
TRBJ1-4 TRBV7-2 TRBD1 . TGTGCCAGCAGCTCGGGACAGCTTAATGAAAAACTGTTTTTT CASSSGQLNEKLFF
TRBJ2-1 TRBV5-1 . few TGCGCCAGCAGCTTGGGTTGGGCGGGGAGCTCCTACAATGAGCAGTTCTTC CASSLGWAGSSYNEQFF
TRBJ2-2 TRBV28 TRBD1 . TGTGCCACCCGAGGGGACAGGGTCACCGGGGAGCTGTTTTTT CATRGDRVTGELFF
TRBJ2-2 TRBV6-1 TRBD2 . TGTGCCAGCAGTGATAGCGGGAGGGCGAAGGCCGGGGAGCTGTTTTTT CASSDSGRAKAGELFF
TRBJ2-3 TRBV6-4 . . TGTGCCAGCAGTGCCCATGAGGGAGATACGCAGTATTTT CASSAHEGDTQYF
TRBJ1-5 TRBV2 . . TGTGCCAGCAGTGTATGGCAGGGAGGTCAGCCCCAGCATTTT CASSVWQGGQPQHF
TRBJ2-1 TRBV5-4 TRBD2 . TGTGCCAGCAGCTCCAGACTAGCGGCTTACAATGAGCAGTTCTTC CASSSRLAAYNEQFF
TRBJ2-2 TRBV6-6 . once TGTGCCAGCAGTCCCCGGACGGCGACCGGGGAGCTGTTTTTT CASSPRTATGELFF
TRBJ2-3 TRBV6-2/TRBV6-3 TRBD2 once TGTGCCAGCAGTTACTCGAAGGCGGAGCGGGAGGGCACAGATACGCAGTATTTT CASSYSKAEREGTDTQYF
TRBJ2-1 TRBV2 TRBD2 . TGTGCCAGCAGTGGGTTCTCGACTAGCGGGACATACAATGAGCAGTTCTTC CASSGFSTSGTYNEQFF
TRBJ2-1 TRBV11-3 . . TGTGCCAGCAGCCCTGGACGGGGCCATGAGCAGTTCTTC CASSPGRGHEQFF
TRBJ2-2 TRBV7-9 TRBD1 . TGTGCCAGCAGCTCGACAGGGGCGGACACCGGGGAGCTGTTTTTT CASSSTGADTGELFF
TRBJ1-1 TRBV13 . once TGTGCCAGCAGCTTAGGAGGGGGAGACATGAACACTGAAGCTTTCTTT CASSLGGGDMNTEAFF
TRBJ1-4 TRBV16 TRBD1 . TGTGCCAGCTGCCGGGGGACAGGGAGTGCAACTAATGAAAAACTGTTTTTT CASCRGTGSATNEKLFF
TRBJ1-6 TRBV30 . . TGTGCCGTTCGGACCGACTATAATTCACCCCTCCACTTT CAVRTDYNSPLHF
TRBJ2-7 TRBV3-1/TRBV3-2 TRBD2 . TGTGCCAGCAGCCTGTCCACTAGCGGGAGGGACTTGGGGGAGCAGTACTTC CASSLSTSGRDLGEQYF
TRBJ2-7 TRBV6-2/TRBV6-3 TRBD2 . TGTGCCAGCAGTTACAGTTGGCGGGGGAGCTCCTACGAGCAGTACTTC CASSYSWRGSSYEQYF
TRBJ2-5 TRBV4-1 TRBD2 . TGCGCCAGCAGCCAAGATCGGGGGACTAGCGGGAGATTGGAAGAGACCCAGTACTTC CASSQDRGTSGRLEETQYF
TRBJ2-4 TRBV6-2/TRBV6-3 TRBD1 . TGTGCCAGCAGTTACGGTGGGACAGGGGTGTCCATTCAGTACTTC CASSYGGTGVSIQYF
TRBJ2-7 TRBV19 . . TGTGCCAGTAGTATGGGTCCCTCGGGATGGTCCTACGAGCAGTACTTC CASSMGPSGWSYEQYF